This record concerns one T cell receptor beta chain sequence. The sample originates from a study of blood T cell repertoires in COVID-19. Study overall: COVID-19 samples collected from the United States, Italy and Spain covered acute and convalescent phases.

Deletions cut 4 bases from V and 5 bases from J, with 30 bases between. The CDR3 loop spans 19 amino acids. The germline CDR1 and CDR2 sequences are LGHNA and YSLEER. The repertoire was sequenced with immunoSEQ multiplex PCR; TCRdb's copy has only in-frame clones and lacks some. Of 190,000 or so clones in the sample, 80% to 90% were seen once. The rearrangement links TRBV4-3 to TRBJ2-7, with D maybe TRBD2 (5 bases). This clonotype was sampled from a woman under 30 who had recovered from COVID-19. The sample taken for sequencing was peripheral blood. The CDR3 nucleotides read TGCGCCAGCAGCCCCCCGACCGACTACTCACGACTTCAATACCACGAGCAGTACGTC. Encoded protein: CASSPPTDYSRLQYHEQYV.